Reported below is one T cell receptor beta chain. The antigen remains undetermined. The data derive from a study of shared clonotypes between healthy human individuals. Across the whole study: Per-donor plates numbered three CD4 naive, three CD4 memory, two CD8 naive and one CD8 memory. Study-level findings and limits: Specimens sampled were limited to blood, with tissue repertoires likely differing. Memory subsets generally showed smaller estimated richness than naive subsets did.

Trimming removed 3 bases from V and 2 bases from J, with 14 bases in between. The CDR3 spans 15 residues. In germline, CDR1 is SGHNT, CDR2 YYREEE (reference sequence). Using approximately 190 ng DNA, 32,000 or so T cell genomes, the sorted-subset replicate PCRs were run. Assay: immunoSEQ multiplex PCR; the TCRdb copy retains only in-frame clones and omits some. The sample consists of approximately 2,000,000 clones, roughly 92% of them appearing once. The chain couples TRBV5-4 to TRBJ1-1, with D possibly TRBD1 on 6 matching bases. Sequencing input: naive CD4+ T cells from PBMCs. Described subset: CD45RA+ positively selected. The sequence came from a young man in good health. Some clones in this sample may be carry-over from other donors' samples. DNA of the CDR3: TGTGCCAGCAGCTCAAACAGGGTTGCAAACACTGAAGCTTTCTTT. Its protein product is CASSSNRVANTEAFF.